This T cell receptor beta chain was observed in a study of blood T cell repertoires in COVID-19. The overall study: Nucleic acid was either cDNA or gDNA, and it came from T cells, B-cell-depleted T cells, or PBMCs.

This table comes from immunoSEQ multiplex PCR, and its TCRdb copy is limited to in-frame clones, with some not included. The table lists about 220,000 clones, 82% of them singletons. This clone was recorded only once. Between the trimmed V and J ends, which lost 1 base and 1 base, there was a span of 11 bases. Germline V gene sequence: CDR1 SGHAT, CDR2 FQNNGV. CDR3 length: 16 residues. Sequencing used PBMCs or T cells enriched from blood (not recorded which). This TCR was recovered from a woman aged 55-70 years who had recovered from COVID-19. The chain carries TRBV11-2 and TRBJ2-4; possibly TRBD1 for D (5 bases). CDR3 bases: TGTGCCAGCAGCTTAGTAGGGGCTGGGGCCAAAAACATTCAGTACTTC. Protein product: CASSLVGAGAKNIQYF.